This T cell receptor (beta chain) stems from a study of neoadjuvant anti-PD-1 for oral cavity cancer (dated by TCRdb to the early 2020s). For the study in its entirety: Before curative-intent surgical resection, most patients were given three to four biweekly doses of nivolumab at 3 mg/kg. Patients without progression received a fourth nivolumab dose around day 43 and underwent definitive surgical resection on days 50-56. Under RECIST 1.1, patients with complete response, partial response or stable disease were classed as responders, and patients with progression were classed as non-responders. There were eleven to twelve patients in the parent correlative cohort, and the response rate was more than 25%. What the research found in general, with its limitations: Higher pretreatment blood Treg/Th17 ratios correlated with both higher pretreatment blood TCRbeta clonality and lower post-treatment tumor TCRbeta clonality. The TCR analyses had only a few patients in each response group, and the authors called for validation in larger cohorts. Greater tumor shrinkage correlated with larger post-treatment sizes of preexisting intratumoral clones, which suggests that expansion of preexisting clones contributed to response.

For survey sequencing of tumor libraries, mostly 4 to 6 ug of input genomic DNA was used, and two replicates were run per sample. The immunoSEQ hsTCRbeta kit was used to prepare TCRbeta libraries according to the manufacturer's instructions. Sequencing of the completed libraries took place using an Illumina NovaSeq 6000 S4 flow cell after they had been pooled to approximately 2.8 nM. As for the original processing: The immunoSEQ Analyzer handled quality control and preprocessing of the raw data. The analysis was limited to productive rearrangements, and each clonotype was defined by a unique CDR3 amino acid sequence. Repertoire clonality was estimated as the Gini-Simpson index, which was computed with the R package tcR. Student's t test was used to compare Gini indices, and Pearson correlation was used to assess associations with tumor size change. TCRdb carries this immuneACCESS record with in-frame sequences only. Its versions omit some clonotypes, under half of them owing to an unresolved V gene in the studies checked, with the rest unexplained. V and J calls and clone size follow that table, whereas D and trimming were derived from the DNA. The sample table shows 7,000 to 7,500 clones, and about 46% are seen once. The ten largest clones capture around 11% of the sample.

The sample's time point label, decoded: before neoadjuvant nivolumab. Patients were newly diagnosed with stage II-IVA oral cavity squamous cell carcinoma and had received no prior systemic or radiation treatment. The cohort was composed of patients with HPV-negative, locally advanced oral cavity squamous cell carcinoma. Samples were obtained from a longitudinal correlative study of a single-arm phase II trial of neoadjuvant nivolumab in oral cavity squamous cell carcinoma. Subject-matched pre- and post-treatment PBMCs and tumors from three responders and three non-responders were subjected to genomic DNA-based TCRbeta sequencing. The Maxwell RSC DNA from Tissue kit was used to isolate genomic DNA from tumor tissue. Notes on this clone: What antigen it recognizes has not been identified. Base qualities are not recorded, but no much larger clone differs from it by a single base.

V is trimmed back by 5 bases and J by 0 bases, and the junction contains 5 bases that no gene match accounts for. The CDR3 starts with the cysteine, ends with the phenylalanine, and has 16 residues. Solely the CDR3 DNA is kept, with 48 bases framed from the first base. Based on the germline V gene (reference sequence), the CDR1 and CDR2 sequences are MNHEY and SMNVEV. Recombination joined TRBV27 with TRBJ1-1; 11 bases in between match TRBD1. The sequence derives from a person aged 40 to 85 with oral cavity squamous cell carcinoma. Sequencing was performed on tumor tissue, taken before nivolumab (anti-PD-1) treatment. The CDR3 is CASSLGQGALNTEAFF. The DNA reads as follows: TGTGCCAGCAGTCTAGGACAGGGGGCCTTGAACACTGAAGCTTTCTTT.